The present T cell receptor beta chain was sequenced within a study of T cell repertoires in cytomegalovirus infection. Background on the study: CMV infection plus the matching HLA type was flagged by public TCR beta signatures.

Broader study findings: It was HLA-C-restricted CMV-specific TCR beta clonotypes that dominated the response ex vivo.

TCRdb used MiXCR to reprocess the reads, holding one entry per CDR3 protein. The data show 170,000 or so distinct CDR3 sequences, about a sixth seen once. V lost 3 bases, J lost 1 base, and 9 bases stayed unmatched. CDR1 and CDR2 (germline): DFQATT, SNEGSKA (reference sequence). The CDR3 length is 16 residues. Notes on this clonotype: Its antigen is unknown.

The sample was CD8+ T cells from PBMCs. The sequence derives from a human donor in good health (CMV status not recorded). Some clones in this sample may be carry-over from other donors' samples. V is TRBV20-1 and J is TRBJ2-7; 10 nucleotides match TRBD2. In DNA, the CDR3 is TGCAGTGCTAGGCCGGGACTAGCGTCCCGTTCCTACGAGCAGTACTTC. Its protein is CSARPGLASRSYEQYF.